This TCR beta chain was documented in a study of CXCR3-negative and CXCR3-positive naive CD8 T cells (dated by TCRdb to the late 2010s). In terms of the full investigation: In total, approximately 140 million TRB reads were obtained, which works out to roughly 1.5 +/- 0.3 million reads per library. Naive subsets from a handful of donors and memory cells from 3 donors were included in the TRBV-TRBJ cluster analysis. The diversity and physicochemical repertoire analyses included around 10 donors pooled from two independent experiments.

As to this clonotype: Its antigen remains undetermined.

Including cysteine and phenylalanine, the CDR3 has 16 amino acids. There is no recorded DNA. For CDR1 and CDR2, the germline V gene lists ENHRY and SYGVKD. Sequencer: NextSeq 550. The Human TCR Profiling Kit (MiLaboratory) was used to prepare UMI-labeled 5' RACE TRB cDNA libraries. The full amount of extracted RNA was used for cDNA synthesis, and the full amount of resulting cDNA was used for PCR amplification. Libraries were prepared in parallel with an identical number of PCR cycles. Per the original workflow: With a requirement of at least two reads per UMI, MIGEC and MiXCR extracted about 50,000 +/- 10,000 unique UMI-labeled TRB cDNA molecules per library. On average, each library contained approximately 40,000 +/- 10,000 functional in-frame TRB CDR3 nucleotide clonotypes without stop codons. After each sample was downsampled to 5000 UMI-labeled TRB molecules, VDJtools was used to calculate diversity metrics such as normalized Shannon-Wiener and Chao1. For the central five CDR3 residues, VDJtools calculated physicochemical properties weighted by clonotype size, namely interaction energy, strength, volume and Kidera factor 4. After the reads were reprocessed by TCRdb, one entry was made per CDR3 protein sequence, with no DNA. The V and J calls and clone size come from TCRdb's table, not from the authors' own analysis. This sample's table contains some 130,000 distinct CDR3 sequences. The ten largest clones add up to approximately 0.29% of the sample.

For each CD8+ T cell subset, flow sorting was done in triplicate, and some 300,000 cells per subset went directly into RLT lysis buffer. To exclude memory contaminants, naive CD8+ T cells were stringently defined as CD45RO-CCR7+CD27+CD95-. Peripheral blood mononuclear cells were isolated from buffy coats by standard density gradient centrifugation. A FACSAria III was used to flow-sort naive CD8+ T cells into CXCR3-negative and CXCR3-positive populations. Total RNA was extracted from sorted cells using an RNeasy Mini Kit. General findings and caveats noted by the study authors: CXCR3 expression partially decreased after cryopreservation, so most assays used freshly isolated PBMCs. TRBV-TRBJ usage was similar between naive CXCR3-negative and CXCR3-positive cells from the same donor, while memory cells showed distinct patterns. Compared with CXCR3-negative naive cells, CXCR3-positive naive cells had TRB CDR3s with higher hydrophobicity (lower Kidera factor 4), lower energy, and higher strength and volume indices. Surface CD5, linked to self-reactivity in mice, was comparable between naive subsets; TCR interaction strength was therefore also inferred from TRB CDR3 physicochemical properties. Repertoire diversity was comparably high in both naive subsets but much lower in memory CD8+ T cells.

This receptor was obtained from a human donor in good health. Some clones in this sample may be carry-over from other donors' samples. The sequencing input was naive CXCR3- CD8+ T cells from blood. The label giving this sample's cell subset or site can be read as: CD45RO-CCR7+CD27+CD95- naive CD8+ T cells lacking CXCR3 (TNR3-). The chain joins TRBV10-3 to TRBJ2-7; TCRdb names TRBD1, which stays unverified in the absence of DNA. The CDR3 is CAISDQIGTGDYEQYF.